This TCR beta chain was obtained from a study of regulatory T cells in long-lasting Graves disease. In building TCR beta libraries, iRepertoire HTBI primers were used together with Arm-PCR of CDR3 regions. Each CDR3 protein gets one entry after TCRdb re-called the multiplex PCR reads with MiXCR. The repertoire includes about 470,000 distinct CDR3 sequences, about 22% of them detected once, and around 7% sits in the top ten. Time point reported: persistent/refractory GD, antithyroid drugs over 5 years with positive TRAb. Preparation of the TCR library used RNA extracted from PBMCs. The CDR3 spans 12 residues. Trimming shortened V by 5 bases and J by 4 bases, and 8 bases separated the two germline ends. Germline CDR1 SGHAT, CDR2 FQDESV (reference sequence).

Source: peripheral blood mononuclear cells (PBMCs), taken when the disease was refractory, from a patient treated with antithyroid drugs. This sequence was found in a female donor with Graves disease. The V gene is TRBV11-1, the J gene TRBJ1-2; no firm D call. This CDR3 is CASSNALYGYTF. Here the CDR3 DNA reads TGTGCCAGCAGCAATGCCCTCTATGGCTACACCTTC.